This TCR beta chain derives from a study of regulatory T cells in long-lasting Graves disease. Time point given: persistent/refractory GD, antithyroid drugs over 5 years with positive TRAb. TCR sequences were obtained from RNA taken from PBMCs. Relying on iRepertoire HTBI primers and Arm-PCR of CDR3 regions, the team built TCR beta libraries. Each CDR3 protein gets one entry after TCRdb re-called the multiplex PCR reads with MiXCR. This sample has about 430,000 distinct CDR3 sequences, with 20% to 25% found just once. CDR3 length: 12 residues. In germline, CDR1 is DFQATT, CDR2 SNEGSKA (reference sequence). V lost 0 bases and J 5 bases, leaving 6 bases between the germline ends.

The material was peripheral blood mononuclear cells (PBMCs), obtained when the disease was refractory, from a patient treated with antithyroid drugs. J is TRBJ2-3 and V is TRBV20-1; D not certain. This clonotype was sampled from a female donor with Graves disease. CDR3 DNA: TGCAGTGCTAGAGATCCACGAGATACGCAGTATTTT. Residues: CSARDPRDTQYF.